These 29 T cell receptor beta chains originate from one sample sequenced in a study of blood T cell repertoires in COVID-19 (dated by TCRdb to the early 2020s). The library came from the immunoSEQ multiplex PCR assay. What TCRdb holds here is the immuneACCESS table cut down to in-frame rearrangements. Part of the clones is not present; checked against another copy, under half of the missing clones reflect an unresolved V gene, and the others are unexplained. Here the sample has 300,000 to 350,000 clones; around 90% occur a single time. The ten largest clones capture about 6.8% of the sample. Sequences were obtained from peripheral blood. The source is a woman aged 25 to 39 with COVID-19, enrolled during active disease.

The rearrangement links TRBV27 to TRBJ1-1; 8 nucleotides align to TRBD1. The junction had 21 bases not matched to a gene; V was cut back by 9 bases and J by 0 bases. The CDR3 runs to 19 residues. Looked up from germline, CDR1 is MNHEY and CDR2 is SMNVEV (reference sequence). DNA for the CDR3: TGTGCCAGAGAATCCGGGACAGGCTTACCGCGTGCTCTGAACACTGAAGCTTTCTTT. Residues: CARESGTGLPRALNTEAFF.

This chain connects TRBV19 to TRBJ1-1, with TRBD1 as a possible D gene (6 bases). In germline, CDR1 is LNHDA, CDR2 SQIVND (reference sequence). The V end lost 5 bases, the J end lost 0 bases, and 13 bases lay between the germline ends. This CDR3 has 15 residues. The CDR3 region has the DNA TGTGCCAGTAGTCCCGGGACATATTTGAACACTGAAGCTTTCTTT. Amino acids: CASSPGTYLNTEAFF.

The chain carries TRBV19 and TRBJ2-3, with D tentatively TRBD1 (5 bases). Germline V lookup: CDR1 LNHDA, CDR2 SQIVND (reference sequence). Deletions cut 6 bases from V and 0 bases from J, with 19 bases between. The CDR3 has 17 amino acids. CDR3 loop: CASRPSQGQESTDTQYF. CDR3 in DNA: TGTGCCAGTAGGCCCTCCCAGGGCCAAGAGAGCACAGATACGCAGTATTTT.

The genes are TRBV28 and TRBJ1-2; D not certain. Germline V lookup: CDR1 MDHEN, CDR2 SYDVKM. The length of the CDR3 is 16 residues. V lost 5 bases, J lost 6 bases, and 22 bases lay in between. This CDR3 reads CASSGLSAPTVDGYTF. CDR3 nucleotides: TGTGCCAGCAGTGGACTCTCAGCCCCTACAGTGGATGGCTACACCTTC.

The chain employs TRBV6-2 or TRBV6-3 and TRBJ2-7, with TRBD1 matching over 7 bases. Per germline, CDR1 MNHEY and CDR2 SVGEGT. The CDR3 is 16 amino acids. V shed 0 bases and J 7 bases; nucleotides not matched to a gene: 12. The DNA of the CDR3 is TGTGCCAGCAGTTACTCATTAGTGGGACAGACTGAGGAGCAGTACTTC. Translated, it gives CASSYSLVGQTEEQYF.

J is TRBJ2-5 and V is TRBV9; D unclear. Looked up from germline, CDR1 is SGDLS and CDR2 is YYNGEE. The CDR3 loop spans 14 amino acids. V dropped 6 bases and J dropped 2 bases, with 14 bases sitting between them. The CDR3 bases are TGTGCCAGCAACGCAAATGACAAACAAGAGACCCAGTACTTC. Its protein is CASNANDKQETQYF.

V and J are TRBV10-2 and TRBJ2-5; D is unclear. This CDR3 is built from 13 residues. Germline lookup yields CDR1 WSHSY and CDR2 SAAADI. V lost 4 bases to trimming and J lost 5 bases, with 11 bases between them. The CDR3 nucleotides read TGCGCCAGCAGTGGAAACAGCTGGGAGACCCAGTACTTC. The encoded protein is CASSGNSWETQYF.

The chain combines TRBV5-4 with TRBJ2-3; TRBD2 matches at 15 bases. After removal of 4 bases from V and 3 bases from J, the junction contained 3 bases not matched to a gene. CDR1 SGHNT and CDR2 YYREEE come from the germline V gene (reference sequence). This CDR3 spans 16 amino acids. The CDR3: CASSVGTSGRTDTQYF. The CDR3 DNA sequence: TGTGCCAGCAGCGTCGGGACTAGCGGGAGGACAGATACGCAGTATTTT.

The chain uses TRBV6-4 and TRBJ2-1; 11 nucleotides agree with TRBD2. The trim removed 6 bases at V and 5 bases at J, leaving 6 bases unmatched. Germline V CDR1 and CDR2: MRHNA, SNTAGT. This CDR3 has 15 residues. CDR3 in amino acids: CASSVGTSGDNEQFF. The CDR3, as DNA: TGTGCCAGCAGCGTCGGGACTAGCGGAGACAATGAGCAGTTCTTC.

The genes are TRBV2 and TRBJ2-5; D perhaps matches TRBD1 (5 bases). Germline CDR1 reads SNHLY; CDR2 reads FYNNEI. Trimming cost V 4 bases and J 5 bases, with 17 bases left between them. The CDR3 runs 15 residues. The CDR3 DNA is TGTGCCAGCAGTGCTAGGGGCGGAAGGGCTGAGACCCAGTACTTC. This gives the protein CASSARGGRAETQYF. Variable domain in full (rest from reference TRBV2 and TRBJ2-5): EPEVTQTPSHQVTQMGQEVILRCVPISNHLYFYWYRQILGQKVEFLVSFYNNEISEKSEIFDDQFSVERPDGSNFTLKIRSTKLEDSAMYFCASSARGGRAETQYFGPGTRLLVL.

The chain uses TRBV7-2 and TRBJ1-6, with a possible D match to TRBD1 (5 bases). Trimming took off 5 bases at V and 6 bases at J, with 11 bases between the two ends. The CDR3 consists of 14 residues. CDR1 SGHTA and CDR2 FQGNSA come from the germline V gene. The CDR3 spells CASSLVQGNSPLHF. The CDR3 DNA is TGTGCCAGCAGCCTCGTCCAGGGTAATTCACCCCTCCACTTT. The full variable domain, completed using reference TRBV7-2 and TRBJ1-6, is GAGVSQSPSNKVTEKGKDVELRCDPISGHTALYWYRQSLGQGLEFLIYFQGNSAPDKSGLPSDRFSAERTGGSVSTLTIQRTQQEDSAVYLCASSLVQGNSPLHFGNGTRLTVT.

The V and J genes are TRBV4-1 and TRBJ2-4; 8 bases agree with TRBD1. This CDR3 is built from 12 residues. CDR1 and CDR2 from the germline V gene are MGHRA and YSYEKL. Trimming took 9 bases from V and 7 from J; bases not matched to a gene: 5. In DNA, the CDR3 is TGCGCCAGTCAGGGGGCGGGGAACATTCAGTACTTC. Translated: CASQGAGNIQYF.

This clone has just one count. This sequence joins TRBV4-1 and TRBJ1-3, with TRBD1 identical over 7 bases. CDR3 length equals 17 residues. Germline assignment: CDR1 MGHRA and CDR2 YSYEKL. Trimming removed 2 bases from V and 7 bases from J; junction bases left unmatched: 14. The CDR3 spells CASSQLISGTVMNTIYF. CDR3 bases: TGCGCCAGCAGCCAACTGATCTCCGGGACAGTGATGAACACCATATATTTT.

This rearrangement joins TRBV6-4 to TRBJ2-4; TRBD2 agrees at 7 bases. Germline CDR1 MRHNA, CDR2 SNTAGT. This CDR3 is built from 13 residues. V shed 0 bases, J shed 9 bases, and the junction held 2 bases outside the gene matches. CDR3 sequence reads: CASSDSGEGIQYF. The CDR3 coding sequence is TGTGCCAGCAGTGACTCTGGGGAGGGCATTCAGTACTTC.

The chain recombines TRBV7-3 with TRBJ2-2; 8 nucleotides align to TRBD2. Per the germline V gene, CDR1 is SGHTA and CDR2 is FQGTGA. V trimming: 1 base; J trimming: 6 bases; junction bases outside the gene matches: 7. The CDR3 is 16 residues long. CDR3 sequence (DNA): TGTGCCAGCAGCTTAAATGGCGGGAGGAGGGCCGGGGAGCTGTTTTTT. It translates to CASSLNGGRRAGELFF.

The count of this clone is one. The chain couples TRBV20-1 to TRBJ2-5, with 8 positions matching TRBD1. J lost 0 bases, V lost 3 bases, and 12 bases had no gene match. In germline, CDR1 is DFQATT, CDR2 SNEGSKA (reference sequence). The CDR3 has 17 residues. In DNA form, the CDR3 reads TGCAGTGCTAGTGGGCAGGGGGCAGGTTCGTACCAAGAGACCCAGTACTTC. It yields the protein CSASGQGAGSYQETQYF.

The V gene is TRBV6-1, the J gene TRBJ2-2; 8 bases are shared with TRBD2. This CDR3 is 15 amino acids long. Per the germline V gene, CDR1 is MNHNS and CDR2 is SASEGT. The J segment lost 6 bases and the V segment lost 2 bases, leaving 5 bases of the junction unmatched. The CDR3 coding sequence is TGTGCCAGCAGTGAAACAGCGGGAGAATCCGGGGAGCTGTTTTTT. This encodes CASSETAGESGELFF.

The gene calls are TRBV5-4 and TRBJ2-1; 10 nucleotides align to TRBD2. V shed 4 bases, J shed 4 bases, and the junction held 8 bases outside the gene matches. Germline lookup yields CDR1 SGHNT and CDR2 YYREEE (reference sequence). The CDR3 loop spans 16 amino acids. CDR3 DNA sequence: TGTGCCAGCAGCGGGCCCGGACTAGCGGTTTACAATGAGCAGTTCTTC. It translates to CASSGPGLAVYNEQFF.

Regarding this clone: The sample holds other DNA sequences that translate to the same CDR3. The genes are TRBV19 and TRBJ1-1, with TRBD1 matching 7 bases. The CDR3 runs 12 residues. V shed 7 bases and J 1 base; nucleotides not matched to a gene: 0. Looked up from germline, CDR1 is LNHDA and CDR2 is SQIVND (reference sequence). The CDR3 reads CASTGGNTEAFF. Here the CDR3 DNA reads TGTGCCAGTACAGGGGGGAACACTGAAGCTTTCTTT. Supplemented by reference TRBV19 and TRBJ1-1, the full variable domain reads DGGITQSPKYLFRKEGQNVTLSCEQNLNHDAMYWYRQDPGQGLRLIYYSQIVNDFQKGDIAEGYSVSREKKESFPLTVTSAQKNPTAFYLCASTGGNTEAFFGQGTRLTVV.

This chain joins TRBV5-1 and TRBJ2-5; possibly TRBD2 for D (5 bases). V lost 4 bases, J lost 2 bases, and 15 bases lay in between. Germline lookup yields CDR1 SGHRS and CDR2 YFSETQ. CDR3 size: 15 residues. This CDR3 is CASSPSGGRQETQYF. Written as DNA, the CDR3 is TGCGCCAGCAGCCCTTCCGGTGGGAGACAAGAGACCCAGTACTTC.

V usage is TRBV2 and J usage is TRBJ1-4, with a possible D match to TRBD1 (6 bases). With 4 bases removed from V and 7 bases from J, the gap between germline ends came to 16 bases. This CDR3 spans 15 amino acids. CDR1 and CDR2 (germline): SNHLY, FYNNEI. The CDR3 nucleotides are TGTGCCAGCAGTGCCCGGGGAGGGGGTGGTGAAAAACTGTTTTTT. It codes for CASSARGGGGEKLFF.

This clone was detected once. The same CDR3 can be traced to other DNA sequences in this sample. The rearrangement links TRBV7-9 to TRBJ2-7, with no clear D. Trimming took off 5 bases at V and 3 bases at J, with 5 bases between the two ends. Germline-derived CDR1 and CDR2 are SEHNR and FQNEAQ (reference sequence). This CDR3 comprises 11 residues. Here the CDR3 reads CASSPLYEQYF. CDR3 bases: TGTGCCAGCAGCCCACTCTACGAGCAGTACTTC.

The chain combines TRBV7-3 with TRBJ2-1; D gene unclear. V was trimmed by 2 bases and J by 4 bases, leaving 15 bases between them. The length of the CDR3 is 16 residues. CDR1 is SGHTA, CDR2 FQGTGA, per germline. CDR3 DNA sequence: TGTGCCAGCAGCTTATCATCAAGCGCCAGATACAATGAGCAGTTCTTC. As protein: CASSLSSSARYNEQFF.

V usage is TRBV6-2 or TRBV6-3 and J usage is TRBJ2-7, with a weak D call TRBD2 (6 bases). V shed 2 bases and J shed 4 bases, with 12 bases lying between them. This CDR3 is built from 14 residues. The V gene's germline CDR1 is MNHEY and CDR2 SVGEGT. In nucleotides, the CDR3 is TGTGCCAGCAGTTACGCCGGGACTGTTTACGAGCAGTACTTC. Protein product: CASSYAGTVYEQYF.

V and J are TRBV2 and TRBJ2-1, with 8 nucleotides matching TRBD2. V lost 8 bases, J lost 8 bases, and 2 bases stayed unmatched. Germline CDR1 is SNHLY and CDR2 is FYNNEI. The CDR3 sequence is 11 residues long. The CDR3 DNA reads as TGTGCCAGCCGGGAGGGCGATGAGCAGTTCTTC. This encodes CASREGDEQFF.

The V call is TRBV7-3, the J call TRBJ1-1; TRBD1 might be the D (6 bases). This CDR3 has 14 residues. V was clipped by 5 bases and J by 6 bases, with 16 bases between them. Germline CDR1 reads SGHTA; CDR2 reads FQGTGA. The CDR3 reads CASSRDRWAPEAFF. As DNA, the CDR3 is TGTGCCAGCAGCCGTGACAGGTGGGCTCCTGAAGCTTTCTTT.

The V call is TRBV27, the J call TRBJ2-3; 12 bases line up with TRBD2. In germline, CDR1 is MNHEY, CDR2 SMNVEV (reference sequence). This CDR3 comprises 15 residues. The ends lost 7 bases at V and 3 bases at J; junction bases unmatched: 5. The CDR3: CASNLAGGPTDTQYF. In DNA form, the CDR3 reads TGTGCCAGCAACCTAGCGGGAGGGCCGACAGATACGCAGTATTTT.

This sequence joins TRBV5-5 and TRBJ1-1; D call uncertain. The CDR3 has 17 amino acids. Trimming cost V 1 base and J 5 bases, with 21 bases left between them. The germline V gene encodes CDR1 SGHKS and CDR2 YYEKEE (reference sequence). The CDR3 here is CASSLPPGSSHTTEAFF. CDR3 DNA: TGTGCCAGCAGCTTGCCCCCGGGTAGCTCCCATACGACTGAAGCTTTCTTT.

This chain connects TRBV19 to TRBJ1-2; 9 positions match TRBD1. Unmatched junction bases numbered 11, after V lost 7 bases and J lost 8 bases. CDR3 length: 14 residues. Per germline, CDR1 LNHDA and CDR2 SQIVND (reference sequence). CDR3 nucleotides: TGTGCCAGTACCCCATTGGGGGACAGGGACGGCTACACCTTC. It codes for CASTPLGDRDGYTF.